The 15 T cell receptor beta chains in this list originate from one sample, sequenced in a study of cytomegalovirus exposure and HLA in healthy donors. The PCR ran on 60 Vbeta and 13 Jbeta primers. TCRdb keeps only in-frame clones here, not all; method: immunoSEQ multiplex PCR. The sample shows about 140,000 clones, approximately 82% of them seen only once. Sequenced: PBMCs. The receptors stem from a woman aged 60-75 years in good health and CMV-seropositive.

For this clone: An end of the junction differs from the germline gene, which may be a read error. The chain uses TRBV7-2 and TRBJ2-5, with D maybe TRBD2 (6 bases). The CDR3 has 15 residues. The germline gives CDR1 SGHTA, CDR2 FQGNSA. The CDR3 DNA follows: TGTGCCAGCAGCTTATACCATGGGGGGTCTGGCCTGGCGAACTTC. Translated, it gives CASSLYHGGSGLANF.

The J gene is TRBJ2-3, the V gene TRBV7-2; tentatively, D is TRBD1 (5 bases). CDR1 and CDR2 (germline): SGHTA, FQGNSA. This CDR3 spans 16 amino acids. With 2 bases removed from V and 0 bases from J, the gap between germline ends came to 12 bases. In DNA form, the CDR3 reads TGTGCCAGCAGCTTACAGGGATCAGCTAGCACAGATACGCAGTATTTT. Amino acids: CASSLQGSASTDTQYF. Full variable domain (missing parts from reference TRBV7-2 and TRBJ2-3): GAGVSQSPSNKVTEKGKDVELRCDPISGHTALYWYRQSLGQGLEFLIYFQGNSAPDKSGLPSDRFSAERTGGSVSTLTIQRTQQEDSAVYLCASSLQGSASTDTQYFGPGTRLTVL.

This chain uses TRBV4-3 with TRBJ1-1; a possible D gene is TRBD1 (6 bases). Between the trimmed V and J ends, which lost 0 bases and 0 bases, there was a span of 8 bases. The germline CDR1 and CDR2 sequences are LGHNA and YSLEER. The CDR3 length is 15 residues. Written as DNA, the CDR3 is TGCGCCAGCAGCCAAGAGAGACAGGTGAACACTGAAGCTTTCTTT. The encoded protein is CASSQERQVNTEAFF.

The V call is TRBV7-9, the J call TRBJ1-5; D is unresolved. With 4 bases removed from V and 4 bases from J, the gap between germline ends came to 5 bases. This CDR3 comprises 12 residues. Germline V gives CDR1 SEHNR, CDR2 FQNEAQ (reference sequence). CDR3 sequence: CASSSMNQPQHF. The CDR3, as DNA: TGTGCCAGCAGCTCAATGAATCAGCCCCAGCATTTT.

This chain uses TRBV6-6 with TRBJ2-2, with 9 bases that match TRBD1. Losses at the gene ends were 6 bases for V and 7 bases for J; bases not matched to a gene: 3. CDR1 is MNHNY and CDR2 is SVGAGI in the germline V gene (reference sequence). The CDR3 spans 13 residues. The CDR3 DNA reads TGTGCCAGCAGGGACAGGGGTAACGGGGAGCTGTTTTTT. This gives the protein CASRDRGNGELFF.

This sequence joins TRBV27 and TRBJ1-2, with D maybe TRBD1 (6 bases). The V gene lost 2 bases and the J gene lost 7 bases, with 11 bases spanning the gap. Germline V gene lookup returns CDR1 MNHEY and CDR2 SMNVEV (reference sequence). CDR3 length: 13 residues. CDR3 region: CASSLVSGVGYTF. CDR3 DNA: TGTGCCAGCAGTTTAGTGTCAGGGGTTGGCTACACCTTC.

The rearrangement links TRBV30 to TRBJ1-1; D not resolved. The CDR3 is made up of 11 amino acids. Trimming removed 0 bases from V and 7 bases from J, with 6 bases in between. CDR1 and CDR2 (germline): GTSNPN, SVGIG (reference sequence). Written as DNA, the CDR3 is TGTGCCTGGAGTGTAAAGAGTGAAGCTTTCTTT. Amino acid sequence: CAWSVKSEAFF.

This clone was seen more than once but under ten times. The J gene is TRBJ1-1, the V gene TRBV6-5; D uncertain. V shed 5 bases and J shed 7 bases, with 14 bases lying between them. The V gene's germline CDR1 is MNHEY and CDR2 SVGAGI. CDR3 length: 13 residues. The DNA for the CDR3 is TGTGCCAGCAGTGCGACGGAGGCCTATGAAGCTTTCTTT. It is translated as CASSATEAYEAFF.

The chain uses TRBV7-8 and TRBJ1-1; a weak D match, TRBD1 (6 bases). This CDR3 is built from 12 residues. V was clipped by 10 bases and J by 3 bases, with 12 bases between them. Germline values: CDR1 SGHVS, CDR2 FQNEAQ. CDR3 amino acids: CATSQGHTEAFF. The CDR3 nucleotides read TGTGCCACTTCACAGGGTCACACTGAAGCTTTCTTT.

This chain links TRBV30 with TRBJ1-5; 7 bases are shared with TRBD1. CDR3 length equals 15 residues. Germline V gene data show CDR1 as GTSNPN and CDR2 as SVGIG (reference sequence). V lost 1 base, J lost 0 bases, and 3 bases stayed unmatched. CDR3 region: CAWSEGAHSNQPQHF. CDR3 DNA sequence: TGTGCCTGGAGTGAGGGGGCACATAGCAATCAGCCCCAGCATTTT.

The J gene is TRBJ1-5, the V gene TRBV28; 7 bases fit TRBD1. CDR1 and CDR2 from the germline V gene are MDHEN and SYDVKM. V lost 4 bases to trimming and J lost 3 bases; unmatched junction nucleotides: 3. This CDR3 spans 14 amino acids. The chain's CDR3 is CASSSTGDNQPQHF. The DNA of the CDR3 is TGTGCCAGCAGTTCTACAGGGGACAATCAGCCCCAGCATTTT. Supplemented by reference TRBV28 and TRBJ1-5, the full variable domain reads DVKVTQSSRYLVKRTGEKVFLECVQDMDHENMFWYRQDPGLGLRLIYFSYDVKMKEKGDIPEGYSVSREKKERFSLILESASTNQTSMYLCASSSTGDNQPQHFGDGTRLSIL.

This sequence joins TRBV19 and TRBJ2-3; 12 nucleotides line up with TRBD2. Germline assignment: CDR1 LNHDA and CDR2 SQIVND (reference sequence). The V gene end was trimmed by 4 bases and the J gene end by 5 bases; junction bases not matched to a gene: 7. This CDR3 is built from 16 residues. CDR3 protein: CASSKPTSGSLDTQYF. CDR3 DNA sequence: TGTGCCAGTAGTAAGCCGACTAGCGGGAGTTTAGATACGCAGTATTTT.

With respect to this clone: Distinct nucleotide sequences in the sample also encode this CDR3. This chain joins TRBV11-2 and TRBJ2-7, with 7 bases lining up with TRBD1. V shed 1 base, J shed 0 bases, and the junction held 6 bases outside the gene matches. CDR1 is SGHAT, CDR2 FQNNGV, per germline. This CDR3 has 16 residues. The CDR3 loop is CASSLAGQVLSYEQYF. CDR3 sequence (DNA): TGTGCCAGCAGCTTAGCCGGACAGGTACTCTCCTACGAGCAGTACTTC.

A word on this clone: One end of the junction does not line up with germline, which may come from a read error. The genes are TRBV19 and TRBJ1-2; TRBD1 matches 9 bases. Germline V gene lookup returns CDR1 LNHDA and CDR2 SQIVND (reference sequence). The CDR3 runs 12 residues. CDR3 in DNA: TGTGCCAGTCAACCGGGACAGGGCATACCAAACTTC. Translation: CASQPGQGIPNF.

This clone was detected a few times. J is TRBJ2-1 and V is TRBV7-2; D perhaps matches TRBD2 (6 bases). This CDR3 contains 15 residues. Per germline, CDR1 SGHTA and CDR2 FQGNSA. Trimming left V 0 bases short and J 6 bases short, with 12 bases between. CDR3 DNA: TGTGCCAGCAGCTTAGCTAACGGGAGAGGCAATGAGCAGTTCTTC. Its translation is CASSLANGRGNEQFF.